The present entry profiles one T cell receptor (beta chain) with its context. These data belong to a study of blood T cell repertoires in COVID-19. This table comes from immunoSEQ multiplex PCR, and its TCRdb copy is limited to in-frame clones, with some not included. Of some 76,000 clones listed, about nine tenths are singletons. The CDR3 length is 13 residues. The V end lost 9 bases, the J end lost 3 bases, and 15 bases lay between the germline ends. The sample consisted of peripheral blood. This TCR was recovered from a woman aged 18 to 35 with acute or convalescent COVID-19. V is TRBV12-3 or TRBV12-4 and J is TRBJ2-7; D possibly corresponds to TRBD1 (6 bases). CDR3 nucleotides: TGTGCCAGTAAGAAACAGGGATTCTACGAGCAGTACTTC. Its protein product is CASKKQGFYEQYF.